The clone carrying this T cell receptor (beta chain) was observed at least ten times. Via MiXCR, TCRdb re-called the RT-PCR reads, giving one row per CDR3 protein. The data contain around 580,000 distinct CDR3 sequences, 14% of them singletons. This specimen comes from a study of response to subunit inactivated influenza vaccine. The CDR3 spans 16 residues. The germline V gene encodes CDR1 SGHRS and CDR2 YFSETQ. Germline trimming cut 3 bases from V and 2 bases from J; bases unmatched to any gene: 4. The receptor's source is a man over 45 who received an inactivated influenza vaccine. Sequencing used PBMCs from blood, obtained approximately 13 days after vaccination. This chain joins TRBV5-1 and TRBJ2-7; 14 bases map to TRBD2. CDR3 sequence: CASSSGTSGGTYEQYF. CDR3 coding DNA: TGCGCCAGCAGCTCCGGGACTAGCGGGGGAACCTACGAGCAGTACTTC.